This is a list of T cell receptor beta chains from one sample in a study of blood T cell repertoires in COVID-19. Sequenced by immunoSEQ multiplex PCR; TCRdb stores in-frame clones only, minus some. This table has about 290,000 clones, around 85% appearing once. The specimen sequenced was peripheral blood. The receptors come from a woman aged 45-65 years with active or convalescent COVID-19. CDR3s include the opening cysteine and the closing phenylalanine or tryptophan. A D gene is named only where the DNA matches it firmly. The size entry is marked missing in some rows and otherwise reads once, few, many or a size class.

clone size: -
J gene: TRBJ2-1
D gene: TRBD2
V gene: TRBV19
CDR3 protein: CASRAGLHNNEQFF
CDR3 DNA: TGTGCCAGCAGAGCGGGACTGCACAACAATGAGCAGTTCTTC

clone size: -
J gene: TRBJ1-5
D gene: TRBD1
V gene: TRBV18
CDR3 protein: CASSTGTGSGQPQHF
CDR3 DNA: TGTGCCAGCTCTACCGGGACAGGGTCAGGTCAGCCCCAGCATTTT

clone size: -
J gene: TRBJ2-1
D gene: -
V gene: TRBV4-2
CDR3 protein: CASSQASEGYEQFF
CDR3 DNA: TGTGCCAGCAGCCAAGCTAGCGAGGGCTATGAGCAGTTCTTC

clone size: -
J gene: TRBJ2-5
D gene: -
V gene: TRBV11-3
CDR3 protein: CASSVGLEETQYF
CDR3 DNA: TGTGCCAGCAGCGTTGGACTGGAAGAGACCCAGTACTTC

clone size: once
J gene: TRBJ1-5
D gene: -
V gene: TRBV6-1
CDR3 protein: CASSERVRNGQPQHF
CDR3 DNA: TGTGCCAGCAGTGAGAGAGTGAGGAACGGTCAGCCCCAGCATTTT

clone size: -
J gene: TRBJ1-5
D gene: -
V gene: TRBV19
CDR3 protein: CASSITDSSNQPQHF
CDR3 DNA: TGTGCCAGTAGTATTACCGACAGTAGCAATCAGCCCCAGCATTTT

clone size: -
J gene: TRBJ2-7
D gene: TRBD1
V gene: TRBV5-1
CDR3 protein: CASSAGTAALEQYF
CDR3 DNA: TGCGCCAGCAGCGCCGGGACAGCCGCCCTCGAGCAGTACTTC

clone size: -
J gene: TRBJ1-5
D gene: -
V gene: TRBV15
CDR3 protein: CATSRDRQVNQPQHF
CDR3 DNA: TGTGCCACCAGCAGAGATCGGCAGGTCAATCAGCCCCAGCATTTT

clone size: -
J gene: TRBJ2-1
D gene: -
V gene: TRBV4-1
CDR3 protein: CASSQGSAYNEQFF
CDR3 DNA: TGCGCCAGCAGCCAAGGGAGCGCCTACAATGAGCAGTTCTTC

clone size: -
J gene: TRBJ2-3
D gene: TRBD2
V gene: TRBV6-4
CDR3 protein: CASSTSGGSTDTQYF
CDR3 DNA: TGTGCCAGCAGTACTAGCGGGGGAAGCACAGATACGCAGTATTTT

clone size: few
J gene: TRBJ1-6
D gene: -
V gene: TRBV3-1/TRBV3-2
CDR3 protein: CATQGNNSPLHF
CDR3 DNA: TGTGCCACGCAGGGGAATAATTCACCCCTCCACTTT

clone size: -
J gene: TRBJ2-1
D gene: -
V gene: TRBV9
CDR3 protein: CASSVAPWGGGYNEQFF
CDR3 DNA: TGTGCCAGCAGCGTAGCCCCGTGGGGAGGAGGCTACAATGAGCAGTTCTTC

clone size: -
J gene: TRBJ1-5
D gene: -
V gene: TRBV18
CDR3 protein: CASSPFDGNQPQHF
CDR3 DNA: TGTGCCAGCTCACCATTCGACGGGAATCAGCCCCAGCATTTT

clone size: -
J gene: TRBJ1-2
D gene: -
V gene: TRBV28
CDR3 protein: CASSQLRRGSYGYTF
CDR3 DNA: TGTGCCAGCAGCCAACTTCGACGGGGATCCTATGGCTACACCTTC

clone size: once
J gene: TRBJ1-2
D gene: TRBD1
V gene: TRBV2
CDR3 protein: CASSQTGRTRKSGYTF
CDR3 DNA: TGTGCCAGCAGCCAGACAGGGCGGACACGTAAAAGTGGCTACACCTTC

clone size: -
J gene: TRBJ2-5
D gene: TRBD1
V gene: TRBV7-9
CDR3 protein: CASSPRGPETQYF
CDR3 DNA: TGTGCCAGCAGCCCCAGGGGGCCGGAGACCCAGTACTTC

clone size: -
J gene: TRBJ2-3
D gene: TRBD1
V gene: TRBV6-5
CDR3 protein: CASRKTGRTDTQYF
CDR3 DNA: TGTGCCAGCAGAAAGACAGGGCGCACAGATACGCAGTATTTT

clone size: -
J gene: TRBJ2-7
D gene: -
V gene: TRBV7-3
CDR3 protein: CASSLGASPGYEQYF
CDR3 DNA: TGTGCCAGCAGCCTAGGGGCCTCGCCGGGCTACGAGCAGTACTTC

clone size: once
J gene: TRBJ2-1
D gene: TRBD2
V gene: TRBV6-1
CDR3 protein: CASSGTGRAGTSGSFNEQFF
CDR3 DNA: TGTGCCAGCAGTGGGACAGGGAGGGCCGGGACTAGCGGGTCCTTCAATGAGCAGTTCTTC

clone size: -
J gene: TRBJ2-3
D gene: TRBD1
V gene: TRBV7-6
CDR3 protein: CASSPLGQAKDTQYF
CDR3 DNA: TGTGCCAGCAGCCCCCTAGGACAGGCAAAAGATACGCAGTATTTT

clone size: -
J gene: TRBJ2-1
D gene: -
V gene: TRBV10-3
CDR3 protein: CAIRQGPSGRSYNEQFF
CDR3 DNA: TGTGCCATCAGACAGGGCCCTAGCGGACGCTCCTACAATGAGCAGTTCTTC

clone size: -
J gene: TRBJ2-7
D gene: -
V gene: TRBV5-1
CDR3 protein: CASSLAGWTYEQYF
CDR3 DNA: TGCGCCAGCAGCTTGGCAGGGTGGACCTACGAGCAGTACTTC

clone size: -
J gene: TRBJ2-3
D gene: TRBD2
V gene: TRBV2
CDR3 protein: CASSEWAGATGDTQYF
CDR3 DNA: TGTGCCAGCAGTGAATGGGCGGGAGCCACGGGAGATACGCAGTATTTT

clone size: -
J gene: TRBJ2-3
D gene: -
V gene: TRBV5-1
CDR3 protein: CASSLQWTVPSTDTQYF
CDR3 DNA: TGCGCCAGCAGCTTGCAGTGGACAGTCCCCAGCACAGATACGCAGTATTTT

clone size: few
J gene: TRBJ1-2
D gene: TRBD1
V gene: TRBV28
CDR3 protein: CASGGQGTTNYGYTF
CDR3 DNA: TGTGCCAGCGGGGGACAGGGGACTACTAACTATGGCTACACCTTC

clone size: -
J gene: TRBJ2-3
D gene: -
V gene: TRBV5-1
CDR3 protein: CASSPEGGDTQYF
CDR3 DNA: TGCGCCAGCAGCCCCGAGGGGGGGGATACGCAGTATTTT

clone size: -
J gene: TRBJ1-1
D gene: -
V gene: TRBV3-1/TRBV3-2
CDR3 protein: CASSRRTEGTEAFF
CDR3 DNA: TGTGCCAGCAGCCGCAGGACGGAGGGTACTGAAGCTTTCTTT

clone size: -
J gene: TRBJ2-7
D gene: -
V gene: TRBV6-5
CDR3 protein: CASGRQRSYEQYF
CDR3 DNA: TGTGCCAGCGGAAGGCAGCGCTCCTACGAGCAGTACTTC

clone size: many
J gene: TRBJ2-7
D gene: TRBD2
V gene: TRBV4-1
CDR3 protein: CASRITGTSGTPTPHEQYF
CDR3 DNA: TGCGCCAGCAGAATAACCGGGACTAGCGGTACCCCCACCCCCCACGAGCAGTACTTC

clone size: -
J gene: TRBJ1-1
D gene: -
V gene: TRBV3-1/TRBV3-2
CDR3 protein: CASSLPGADTEAFF
CDR3 DNA: TGTGCCAGCAGCCTACCAGGGGCAGACACTGAAGCTTTCTTT

clone size: -
J gene: TRBJ1-1
D gene: -
V gene: TRBV5-1
CDR3 protein: CASSPGGFTEAFF
CDR3 DNA: TGCGCCAGCAGCCCGGGGGGGTTTACTGAAGCTTTCTTT

clone size: -
J gene: TRBJ1-4
D gene: -
V gene: TRBV9
CDR3 protein: CASSVEARGEKLFF
CDR3 DNA: TGTGCCAGCAGCGTAGAGGCCAGGGGCGAAAAACTGTTTTTT

clone size: -
J gene: TRBJ1-6
D gene: -
V gene: TRBV30
CDR3 protein: CAWSNLLSNSPLHF
CDR3 DNA: TGTGCCTGGAGTAATTTACTGTCTAATTCACCCCTCCACTTT

clone size: -
J gene: TRBJ2-3
D gene: TRBD2
V gene: TRBV14
CDR3 protein: CASSHIAGGYTDTQYF
CDR3 DNA: TGTGCCAGCAGCCATATAGCGGGAGGGTACACAGATACGCAGTATTTT

clone size: -
J gene: TRBJ2-1
D gene: -
V gene: TRBV15
CDR3 protein: CATSRETDEQFF
CDR3 DNA: TGTGCCACCAGCAGAGAGACAGATGAGCAGTTCTTC

clone size: -
J gene: TRBJ1-6
D gene: -
V gene: TRBV2
CDR3 protein: CASRSEDSYNSPLHF
CDR3 DNA: TGTGCCAGCAGGTCGGAGGACTCCTATAATTCACCCCTCCACTTT

clone size: -
J gene: TRBJ2-1
D gene: -
V gene: TRBV24-1
CDR3 protein: CATSDLEAVAFNEQFF
CDR3 DNA: TGTGCCACCAGTGATTTGGAAGCTGTAGCTTTCAATGAGCAGTTCTTC

clone size: -
J gene: TRBJ2-1
D gene: TRBD1
V gene: TRBV10-3
CDR3 protein: CATGTGSHNEQFF
CDR3 DNA: TGTGCCACCGGGACAGGGTCCCACAATGAGCAGTTCTTC

clone size: few
J gene: TRBJ1-3
D gene: TRBD1
V gene: TRBV27
CDR3 protein: CASSPGTGGLSGNTIYF
CDR3 DNA: TGTGCCAGCAGTCCCGGGACAGGGGGCCTCTCTGGAAACACCATATATTTT

clone size: -
J gene: TRBJ1-2
D gene: -
V gene: TRBV5-8
CDR3 protein: CASTVQGRYGYTF
CDR3 DNA: TGTGCCAGCACGGTTCAGGGTAGATATGGCTACACCTTC

clone size: -
J gene: TRBJ1-1
D gene: -
V gene: TRBV7-2
CDR3 protein: CASSISIRGHDAFF
CDR3 DNA: TGTGCCAGCAGCATTAGTATTAGGGGCCACGACGCTTTCTTT

clone size: -
J gene: TRBJ2-1
D gene: TRBD1
V gene: TRBV29-1
CDR3 protein: CSVPQGAMSNEQFF
CDR3 DNA: TGCAGCGTTCCACAGGGGGCAATGAGTAATGAGCAGTTCTTC

clone size: -
J gene: TRBJ1-2
D gene: -
V gene: TRBV18
CDR3 protein: CASSPLGGNYGYTF
CDR3 DNA: TGTGCCAGCTCACCACTCGGCGGGAACTATGGCTACACCTTC

clone size: -
J gene: TRBJ1-3
D gene: TRBD1
V gene: TRBV7-8
CDR3 protein: CASSPRGGQGPTGNTIYF
CDR3 DNA: TGTGCCAGCAGCCCCAGAGGAGGACAGGGGCCAACTGGAAACACCATATATTTT

clone size: -
J gene: TRBJ1-5
D gene: -
V gene: TRBV19
CDR3 protein: CASSKRRDTGNQPQHF
CDR3 DNA: TGTGCCAGTAGTAAAAGAAGGGACACGGGCAATCAGCCCCAGCATTTT

clone size: -
J gene: TRBJ2-3
D gene: -
V gene: TRBV24-1
CDR3 protein: CATSDSLSSTDTQYF
CDR3 DNA: TGTGCCACCAGTGATTCCCTCAGTAGCACAGATACGCAGTATTTT

clone size: -
J gene: TRBJ2-3
D gene: -
V gene: TRBV4-2
CDR3 protein: CASSQNVAGRRTDTQYF
CDR3 DNA: TGTGCCAGCAGCCAAAACGTGGCTGGGAGGAGGACAGATACGCAGTATTTT

clone size: few
J gene: TRBJ2-5
D gene: -
V gene: TRBV7-9
CDR3 protein: CASSLKGETQYF
CDR3 DNA: TGTGCCAGCAGCTTAAAGGGGGAGACCCAGTACTTC

clone size: -
J gene: TRBJ1-2
D gene: TRBD1
V gene: TRBV7-9
CDR3 protein: CASSPDRERFYGYTF
CDR3 DNA: TGTGCCAGCAGCCCCGACAGGGAAAGATTCTATGGCTACACCTTC

clone size: -
J gene: TRBJ2-2
D gene: -
V gene: TRBV5-1
CDR3 protein: CASSSDFTGELFF
CDR3 DNA: TGCGCCAGCAGCAGCGATTTTACCGGGGAGCTGTTTTTT

clone size: few
J gene: TRBJ1-2
D gene: -
V gene: TRBV5-4
CDR3 protein: CASSLDEGPLGYTF
CDR3 DNA: TGTGCCAGCAGCTTGGATGAGGGCCCCCTGGGCTACACCTTC

clone size: few
J gene: TRBJ2-1
D gene: TRBD2
V gene: TRBV7-2
CDR3 protein: CASTPAGVSYNEQFF
CDR3 DNA: TGTGCCAGCACCCCTGCGGGAGTATCGTACAATGAGCAGTTCTTC

clone size: -
J gene: TRBJ1-2
D gene: TRBD1
V gene: TRBV7-2
CDR3 protein: CASSLWPTGNYGYTF
CDR3 DNA: TGTGCCAGCAGCTTATGGCCGACAGGGAACTATGGCTACACCTTC

clone size: once
J gene: TRBJ2-1
D gene: -
V gene: TRBV6-5
CDR3 protein: CASSGSRNWQDPFF
CDR3 DNA: TGTGCCAGCAGCGGATCCAGGAATTGGCAGGATCCGTTCTTC

clone size: -
J gene: TRBJ2-7
D gene: -
V gene: TRBV5-5
CDR3 protein: CASRPGTVAYEQYF
CDR3 DNA: TGTGCCAGCAGACCCGGGACTGTTGCCTACGAGCAGTACTTC

clone size: -
J gene: TRBJ2-7
D gene: TRBD1
V gene: TRBV10-3
CDR3 protein: CAISPGQGTAYEQYF
CDR3 DNA: TGTGCCATCAGCCCGGGACAGGGAACGGCCTACGAGCAGTACTTC

clone size: -
J gene: TRBJ2-1
D gene: -
V gene: TRBV7-2
CDR3 protein: CASSLLGYWAEQFF
CDR3 DNA: TGTGCCAGCAGCTTATTAGGTTATTGGGCTGAGCAGTTCTTC

clone size: -
J gene: TRBJ1-1
D gene: -
V gene: TRBV5-4
CDR3 protein: CASSLPATGFYTEAFF
CDR3 DNA: TGTGCCAGCAGCTTACCGGCTACAGGGTTTTACACTGAAGCTTTCTTT

clone size: -
J gene: TRBJ1-4
D gene: TRBD1
V gene: TRBV27
CDR3 protein: CASRRTGGWGKLFF
CDR3 DNA: TGTGCCAGCAGGAGAACAGGGGGATGGGGAAAACTGTTTTTT